This section outlines one TCR beta chain sequence together with its context. Trimming stripped 0 bases from V and 6 bases from J, with 14 bases between. Germline V gene data show CDR1 as ENHRY and CDR2 as SYGVKD. The CDR3 totals 15 residues. The repertoire was sequenced with immunoSEQ multiplex PCR; TCRdb's copy has only in-frame clones and lacks some. The sample yields some 60,000 clones, around 87% seen once. These data come from a study of blood T cell repertoires in COVID-19. The material sequenced was peripheral blood. The TCR sequence derives from a human donor with active COVID-19. The donor label of this sample is uncertain. V is TRBV10-3 and J is TRBJ1-2, with a tentative D call TRBD1 (5 bases). CDR3 region: CAISESGGLPHGYTF. CDR3 nucleotide sequence: TGTGCCATCAGTGAGTCGGGGGGATTGCCTCATGGCTACACCTTC.